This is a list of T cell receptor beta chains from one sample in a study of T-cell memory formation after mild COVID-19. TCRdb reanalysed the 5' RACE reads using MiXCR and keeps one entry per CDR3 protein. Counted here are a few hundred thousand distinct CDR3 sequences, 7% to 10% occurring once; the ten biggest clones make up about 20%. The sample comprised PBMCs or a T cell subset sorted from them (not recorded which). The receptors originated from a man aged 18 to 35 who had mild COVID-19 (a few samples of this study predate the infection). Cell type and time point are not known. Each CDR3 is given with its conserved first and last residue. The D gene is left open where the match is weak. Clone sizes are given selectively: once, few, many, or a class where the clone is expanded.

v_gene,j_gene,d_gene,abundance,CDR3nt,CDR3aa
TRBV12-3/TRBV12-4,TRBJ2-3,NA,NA,TGTGCTATCGGTGGACTAACAAGAACAGATACGCAGTATTTT,CAIGGLTRTDTQYF
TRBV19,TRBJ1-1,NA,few,TGTGCCAGTAACATCGGCGGACGGAACACTGAAGCTTTCTTT,CASNIGGRNTEAFF
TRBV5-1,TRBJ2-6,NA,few,TGCGCCAGCAGCCCAAGACAGAGCTCTGGGGCCAACGTCCTGACTTTC,CASSPRQSSGANVLTF
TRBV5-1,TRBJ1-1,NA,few,TGCGCCAGCAGCGGCATTATTCCATCGCGGGGTACTGAAGCTTTCTTT,CASSGIIPSRGTEAFF
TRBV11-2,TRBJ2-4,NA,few,TGTGCCAGCAGCTTAGAGGGCAGGGCAACGTTCAAAAACATTCAGTACTTC,CASSLEGRATFKNIQYF
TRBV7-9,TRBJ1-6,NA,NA,TGTGCCAGCAGCCGGGGTTCGGCAGATAATTCACCCCTCCACTTT,CASSRGSADNSPLHF
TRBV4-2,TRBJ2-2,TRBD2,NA,TGTGCCAGCAGCCAAGTCCAGGGACTAGCGGGGGGTCAGGGCGGGGAGCTGTTTTTT,CASSQVQGLAGGQGGELFF
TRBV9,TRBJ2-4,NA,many,TGTGCCAGCAGCACCGGAGAGGTAAACATTCAGTACTTC,CASSTGEVNIQYF
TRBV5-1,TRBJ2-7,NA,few,TGCGCCAGCAGCTTGGGAAATGATGGGGAGCAGTACTTC,CASSLGNDGEQYF
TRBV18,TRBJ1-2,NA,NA,TGTGCCAGCTCACCACCCTCAGGTGGGCACTATGGCTACACCTTC,CASSPPSGGHYGYTF
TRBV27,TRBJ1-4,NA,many,TGTGCCAGCAGTCGCATCCAGGGAGGGGGGCTAGAAAAACTGTTTTTT,CASSRIQGGGLEKLFF
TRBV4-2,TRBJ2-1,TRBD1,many,TGTGCCAGCAGCCAAGATCGGGACAGGGGTTACAATGAGCAGTTCTTC,CASSQDRDRGYNEQFF
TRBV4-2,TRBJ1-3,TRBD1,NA,TGTGCCAGCAGCCAAGTGACAGGGGCTGGAAACACCATATATTTT,CASSQVTGAGNTIYF
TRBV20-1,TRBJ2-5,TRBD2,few,TGCAGTGCGTGGGGGTCACGGGGGGGAGAGACCCAGTACTTC,CSAWGSRGGETQYF
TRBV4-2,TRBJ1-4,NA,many,TGTGCCAGCAGCCAAGGGGGAAAAGAAAAACTGTTTTTT,CASSQGGKEKLFF
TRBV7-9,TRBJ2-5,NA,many,TGTGCCAGCAGCTTAGTGAGCAGGGGCCCGATAACGGAGACCCAGTACTTC,CASSLVSRGPITETQYF
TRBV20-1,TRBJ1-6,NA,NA,TGCAGTGCTAGATGGGCCCCCTATAATTCACCCCTCCACTTT,CSARWAPYNSPLHF
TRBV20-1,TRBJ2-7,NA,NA,TGCAGTGCAATGCGTGGGCGGGAATCCTCCTACGAGCAGTACTTC,CSAMRGRESSYEQYF
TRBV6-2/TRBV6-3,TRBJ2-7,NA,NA,TGTGCCAGCAGTCCCCCAAGTGGATCCCACGAGCAGTACTTC,CASSPPSGSHEQYF
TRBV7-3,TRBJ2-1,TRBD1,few,TGTGCCAGCAGCTCGGTCAGGGGGAATGAGCAGTTCTTC,CASSSVRGNEQFF
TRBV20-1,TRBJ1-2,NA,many,TGCAGTGCTGGAGGGACGCCTTACGCGAATGGCTACACCTTC,CSAGGTPYANGYTF
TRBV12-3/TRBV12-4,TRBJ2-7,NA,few,TGTGCCAGCAAAGGGACCTGGGACTCCCGCTACGAGCAGTACTTC,CASKGTWDSRYEQYF
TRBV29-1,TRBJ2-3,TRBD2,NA,TGCAGCGTTGAGACTAGCTCGGCGGATACGCAGTATTTT,CSVETSSADTQYF
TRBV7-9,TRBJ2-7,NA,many,TGTGCCAGCAGCTTAGGATCGGGGGCGCTCGAGCAGTACTTC,CASSLGSGALEQYF
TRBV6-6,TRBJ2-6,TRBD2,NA,TGTGCCAGCAGTACGGGGGGGGCGCGCGGGGCCAACGTCCTGACTTTC,CASSTGGARGANVLTF
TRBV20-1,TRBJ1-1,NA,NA,TGCAGTGCTAGAGCGGGAGGGATAAGGGCTGAAGCTTTCTTT,CSARAGGIRAEAFF
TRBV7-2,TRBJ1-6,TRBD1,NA,TGTGCCAGCAGCGCCAACAGGGGAGGCAATTCACCCCTCCACTTT,CASSANRGGNSPLHF
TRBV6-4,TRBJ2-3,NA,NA,TGTGCCAGCAGTGACGAGCAGGAAGGGTCAGATACGCAGTATTTT,CASSDEQEGSDTQYF
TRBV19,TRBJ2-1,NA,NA,TGTGCCAGTAGTTCCTTCAATGAGCAGTTCTTC,CASSSFNEQFF
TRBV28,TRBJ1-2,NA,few,TGTGCCAGCAGTTTAGTACAGCCGGACGGCTACACCTTC,CASSLVQPDGYTF
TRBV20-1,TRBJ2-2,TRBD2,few,TGCAGTGCCTCCCCCGGGCTAGCGGGGGGTCCGAACACCGGGGAGCTGTTTTTT,CSASPGLAGGPNTGELFF
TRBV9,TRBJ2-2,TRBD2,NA,TGTGCCAGCAGCGTAGTAGGACTAGCGGGGAACACCGGGGAGCTGTTTTTT,CASSVVGLAGNTGELFF
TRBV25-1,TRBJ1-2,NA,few,TGTGCCAGCCAACAGGGTTCAGGTGGCTACACCTTC,CASQQGSGGYTF
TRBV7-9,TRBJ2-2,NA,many,TGTGCCAGCAGCTTGAGACCGGGACAGGAGCTGTTTTTT,CASSLRPGQELFF
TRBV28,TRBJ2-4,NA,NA,TGTGCCAGCCGGAGGGGACGAAACATTCAGTACTTC,CASRRGRNIQYF
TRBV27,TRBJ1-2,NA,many,TGTGCCAGCAGTTTAACCCCAGGGGCGCAGCCTAACTATGGCTACACCTTC,CASSLTPGAQPNYGYTF
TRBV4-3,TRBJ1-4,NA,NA,TGCGCCAGCAGCAGAGTGGTGGGTGAAAAACTGTTTTTT,CASSRVVGEKLFF
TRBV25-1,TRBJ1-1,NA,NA,TGTGCCAGCAGTGAATATCTTAGCGGACAGCAAGCTTTCTTT,CASSEYLSGQQAFF
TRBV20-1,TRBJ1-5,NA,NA,TGCAGTGCCCTTCTCCCCCCGGGGCAGGGACTCAATCAGCCCCAGCATTTT,CSALLPPGQGLNQPQHF
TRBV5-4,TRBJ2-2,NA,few,TGTGCCAGCAGCTTTTCCACCGACGGGGAGCTGTTTTTT,CASSFSTDGELFF
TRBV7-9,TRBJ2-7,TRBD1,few,TGTGCCAGCAGCCCATTGGACAGGCCCTACGAGCAGTACTTC,CASSPLDRPYEQYF
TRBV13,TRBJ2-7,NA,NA,TGTGCCAGCAGCCCAGCGGGCGAAGACTACGAGCAGTACTTC,CASSPAGEDYEQYF
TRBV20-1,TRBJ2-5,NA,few,TGCAGTGCTGGCCTACTGGGGGGTACTCGGGAGACCCAGTACTTC,CSAGLLGGTRETQYF
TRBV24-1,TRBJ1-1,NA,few,TGTGCCACCATGGGGGAGAACACTGAAGCTTTCTTT,CATMGENTEAFF
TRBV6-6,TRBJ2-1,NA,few,TGTGCCAGCATAGGGGCTAGCTCCTACAATGAGCAGTTCTTC,CASIGASSYNEQFF